The clone carrying this T cell receptor beta chain was seen just once. The repertoire was sequenced with immunoSEQ multiplex PCR; TCRdb's copy has only in-frame clones and lacks some. The repertoire holds 150,000 to 200,000 clones, about four fifths seen once, with approximately 7.8% in the top ten. This CDR3 is built from 15 residues. Trimming left V 10 bases short and J 0 bases short, with 15 bases between. From germline, CDR1 is LNHDA and CDR2 SQIVND (reference sequence). The record originates from a study of blood T cell repertoires in COVID-19. Sequenced input: peripheral blood. This receptor was obtained from a woman aged 55-69 years with COVID-19, enrolled during active disease. The chain couples TRBV19 to TRBJ2-2; TRBD1 is a possible D gene (6 bases). CDR3 sequence (DNA): TGTGCCATCTCCAGGGGATATCCGAACACCGGGGAGCTGTTTTTT. This encodes CAISRGYPNTGELFF.